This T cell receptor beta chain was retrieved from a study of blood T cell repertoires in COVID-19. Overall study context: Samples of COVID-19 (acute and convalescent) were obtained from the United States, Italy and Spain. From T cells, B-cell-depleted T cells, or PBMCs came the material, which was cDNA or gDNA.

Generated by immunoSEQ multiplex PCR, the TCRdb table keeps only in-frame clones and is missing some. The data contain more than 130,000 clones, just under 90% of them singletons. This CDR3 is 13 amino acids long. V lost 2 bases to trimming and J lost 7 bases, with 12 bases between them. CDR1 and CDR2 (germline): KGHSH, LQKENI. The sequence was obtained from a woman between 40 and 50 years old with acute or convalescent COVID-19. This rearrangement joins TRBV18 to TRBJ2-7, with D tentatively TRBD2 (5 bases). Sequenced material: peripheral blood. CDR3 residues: CASSPFRRGEQYF. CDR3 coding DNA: TGTGCCAGCTCACCATTCCGGAGAGGGGAGCAGTACTTC.